This T cell receptor beta chain came from a study of blood T cell repertoires in COVID-19. Study as a whole: Samples came from the United States, Italy and Spain, spanning acute and convalescent COVID-19. The analysed material was cDNA or gDNA that came from T cells, B-cell-depleted T cells, or PBMCs.

Cohorts were determined from participant-reported clinical history. Germline V gives CDR1 LNHNV, CDR2 YYDKDF (reference sequence). Germline trimming cut 5 bases from V and 15 bases from J; bases unmatched to any gene: 10. There are 13 residues in the CDR3. This clone came up a few times. Produced via immunoSEQ multiplex PCR; TCRdb's table is partial and in-frame only. The sample consists of about 430,000 clones, approximately 90% of them appearing once. Sequencing was done on a sample of PBMCs or T cells enriched from blood (not recorded which). The TCR comes from a woman under 30 who had been exposed to COVID-19. The gene calls are TRBV15 and TRBJ2-1; 10 nucleotides align to TRBD1. Written as DNA, the CDR3 is TGTGCCACCAGCGATCATCTGGGACAGGGGTTGTTCTTC. Translating gives CATSDHLGQGLFF.